The next 25 T cell receptor beta chains were all read from a single sample in a study of PD-L1 blockade in urothelial cancer. Libraries were prepared by immunoSEQ multiplex PCR; TCRdb keeps only in-frame clonotypes and omits some of them. The table has 70,000 to 75,000 clones, about 83% seen once; the top ten hold over 8.5%. Time point here: pretreatment peripheral blood. This specimen was PBMCs, taken around atezolizumab (anti-PD-L1) treatment. The source is a woman in her 70s with urothelial cancer.

This clone was observed a single time. The chain uses TRBV12-2 and TRBJ1-1; TRBD1 reflects the table's D call only, with no check against the DNA. TRBV12-2 is a recognized pseudogene. The CDR3 totals 20 residues. CDR3 loop: CASRSGEFYPPPKKNTEAFF. CDR3 bases: TGTGCAAGTCGCTCAGGGGAGTTTTATCCACCACCTAAAAAGAACACTGAAGCTTTCTTT.

The DNA of the CDR3 is TGTGCCAGTAGTATTAAGCCAGGAGGGAATTCACCCCTCCACTTT. The encoded protein is CASSIKPGGNSPLHF. The chain joins TRBV19 to TRBJ1-6; D remains ambiguous. Trimming removed 3 bases at V and 7 bases at J, with 13 bases between. The CDR3 runs 15 residues. The germline V gene has CDR1 LNHDA and CDR2 SQIVND (reference sequence). The full variable domain, rest sourced from reference TRBV19 and TRBJ1-6, is DGGITQSPKYLFRKEGQNVTLSCEQNLNHDAMYWYRQDPGQGLRLIYYSQIVNDFQKGDIAEGYSVSREKKESFPLTVTSAQKNPTAFYLCASSIKPGGNSPLHFGNGTRLTVT.

V and J are TRBV10-3 and TRBJ1-1; D might be TRBD1 (6 bases). The V end was cut by 7 bases, the J end by 1 base, with 13 bases between. The CDR3 covers 14 residues. Germline-derived CDR1 and CDR2 are ENHRY and SYGVKD. The CDR3, as DNA: TGTGCCATCAATACCGGGACACCGAACACTGAAGCTTTCTTT. Translating it yields CAINTGTPNTEAFF.

This sequence joins TRBV6-1 and TRBJ1-6, with D unresolved. The CDR3 spans 13 residues. Trimming pared 3 bases from V and 10 bases from J, leaving 10 bases between. The germline V gene has CDR1 MNHNS and CDR2 SASEGT. The CDR3 is CASSERVESPLHF. As DNA, the CDR3 is TGTGCCAGCAGTGAGAGGGTCGAGTCACCCCTCCACTTT.

The gene calls are TRBV5-1 and TRBJ1-1; D gene unclear. The CDR3 totals 13 residues. Germline V lookup: CDR1 SGHRS, CDR2 YFSETQ. The V gene lost 0 bases and the J gene lost 1 base, with 4 bases spanning the gap. This CDR3 is CASSLGRNTEAFF. The CDR3 coding sequence is TGCGCCAGCAGCTTGGGGAGGAACACTGAAGCTTTCTTT.

The chain has TRBV27 and TRBJ1-2; D gene uncertain. CDR1 is MNHEY and CDR2 is SMNVEV in the germline V gene (reference sequence). Trimming removed 0 bases from V and 4 bases from J, with 15 bases in between. CDR3 length equals 16 residues. CDR3 loop: CASSLSAAGHAYGYTF. CDR3 coding DNA: TGTGCCAGCAGTTTATCAGCAGCAGGCCATGCCTATGGCTACACCTTC.

The DNA for the CDR3 is TGTGCCAGCAGTGAAGCGGGGGCACCGGGGGAGCAGTACTTC. Its translation is CASSEAGAPGEQYF. The chain joins TRBV9 to TRBJ2-7; TRBD2 matches 8 bases. Germline V CDR1 and CDR2: SGDLS, YYNGEE. V shed 5 bases, J shed 7 bases, and the junction held 11 bases outside the gene matches. This CDR3 region has 14 residues.

J is TRBJ2-2 and V is TRBV28, with 9 nucleotides matching TRBD1. The length of the CDR3 is 16 residues. The germline CDR1 and CDR2 sequences are MDHEN and SYDVKM. J lost 5 bases, V lost 6 bases, and 10 bases had no gene match. The CDR3 sequence: CASRHTGGAWTGELFF. The CDR3 bases are TGTGCCAGCAGACACACAGGGGGCGCATGGACCGGGGAGCTGTTTTTT.

This chain uses TRBV10-3 with TRBJ1-1, with 10 bases aligning to TRBD1. The CDR3 covers 14 residues. Germline V gene data show CDR1 as ENHRY and CDR2 as SYGVKD. J was trimmed by 3 bases and V by 6 bases; bases with no gene match: 4. CDR3 in DNA: TGTGCCATCAGAGACAGGGGGCGAGACACTGAAGCTTTCTTT. It specifies CAIRDRGRDTEAFF.

J is TRBJ2-5 and V is TRBV7-8, with 8 bases that match TRBD2. J lost 5 bases, V lost 5 bases, and 10 bases had no gene match. Germline assignment: CDR1 SGHVS and CDR2 FQNEAQ. The length of the CDR3 is 15 residues. CDR3 residues: CASSPAGGGAETQYF. CDR3 nucleotide sequence: TGTGCCAGCAGCCCTGCCGGGGGGGGCGCGGAGACCCAGTACTTC.

The V gene is TRBV27, the J gene TRBJ2-5; D is unclear. The germline V gene encodes CDR1 MNHEY and CDR2 SMNVEV (reference sequence). V lost 2 bases and J lost 5, with 9 bases in between. CDR3 length: 13 amino acids. CDR3 DNA sequence: TGTGCCAGCAGTTTACTGGGCGAGGAGACCCAGTACTTC. Its protein is CASSLLGEETQYF.

V is TRBV5-4 and J is TRBJ2-2; 12 bases agree with TRBD2. Trimming removed 4 bases from V and 3 bases from J; junction bases left unmatched: 7. This CDR3 region has 17 residues. CDR1 and CDR2 from the germline V gene are SGHNT and YYREEE (reference sequence). The CDR3 coding sequence is TGTGCCAGCAGCGCGACTAGCGGGAGCAAGGACACCGGGGAGCTGTTTTTT. Translation gives CASSATSGSKDTGELFF.

This chain uses TRBV6-1 with TRBJ2-7; TRBD2 might be the D (5 bases). The CDR3 loop spans 15 amino acids. V lost 5 bases, J lost 3 bases, and 17 bases lay in between. Germline V lookup: CDR1 MNHNS, CDR2 SASEGT. The CDR3 DNA is TGTGCCAGCAGTCCCCACCCCCTGGAGGACTACGAGCAGTACTTC. Translated: CASSPHPLEDYEQYF.

This sequence joins TRBV2 and TRBJ2-3, with D maybe TRBD1 (6 bases). This CDR3 contains 18 residues. V was clipped by 3 bases and J by 0 bases, with 19 bases between them. Per the germline V gene, CDR1 is SNHLY and CDR2 is FYNNEI. This CDR3 is CASSETAQQGSSTDTQYF. In DNA, the CDR3 is TGTGCCAGCAGTGAGACGGCTCAACAGGGATCTAGCACAGATACGCAGTATTTT. The full variable domain, completed using reference TRBV2 and TRBJ2-3, is EPEVTQTPSHQVTQMGQEVILRCVPISNHLYFYWYRQILGQKVEFLVSFYNNEISEKSEIFDDQFSVERPDGSNFTLKIRSTKLEDSAMYFCASSETAQQGSSTDTQYFGPGTRLTVL.

The chain's CDR3 is CASSQVRGFGTDTQYF. Here the CDR3 DNA reads TGCGCCAGCAGCCAAGTAAGAGGGTTCGGCACAGATACGCAGTATTTT. The chain couples TRBV4-1 to TRBJ2-3; possibly TRBD2 for D (5 bases). The V and J ends lost 1 base and 1 base respectively, with 12 bases between them. Germline CDR1 and CDR2: MGHRA and YSYEKL. The CDR3 is 16 residues long.

The chain recombines TRBV6-5 with TRBJ1-2, with D maybe TRBD1 (5 bases). Germline CDR1 MNHEY, CDR2 SVGAGI. V lost 0 bases and J lost 5, with 7 bases in between. The CDR3 is 13 residues long. The CDR3 reads CASSYSGPYGYTF. The CDR3 region has the DNA TGTGCCAGCAGTTACTCGGGGCCTTATGGCTACACCTTC.

The gene calls are TRBV1 and TRBJ2-7; the D segment call TRBD2 is taken from the table without a DNA check. TRBV1 is classified as a pseudogene. This CDR3 has 15 amino acids. The CDR3 DNA reads as TGCACCAGCGGGGGGGGCGGGGGAAAAGACTACGAGCAGTACTTC. This sequence encodes CTSGGGGGKDYEQYF.

This chain links TRBV5-1 with TRBJ1-6, with D maybe TRBD1 (5 bases). V lost 2 bases, J lost 7 bases, and 19 bases lay in between. Germline V gene lookup returns CDR1 SGHRS and CDR2 YFSETQ. CDR3 size: 17 residues. CDR3 residues: CASSLSPGNEWNSPLHF. CDR3 nucleotide sequence: TGCGCCAGCAGCTTAAGTCCAGGGAACGAATGGAATTCACCCCTCCACTTT.

This clone was counted ten times or more. The CDR3: CASSPMAGEGYTF. Here the CDR3 DNA reads TGTGCCAGCAGCCCCATGGCAGGGGAGGGCTACACCTTC. This chain joins TRBV11-2 and TRBJ1-2, with D possibly being TRBD1 (6 bases). The length of the CDR3 is 13 residues. Trimming pared 5 bases from V and 8 bases from J, leaving 15 bases between. Germline V gene lookup returns CDR1 SGHAT and CDR2 FQNNGV.

The gene calls are TRBV25-1 and TRBJ2-1, with 9 bases identical to TRBD2. There are 15 residues in the CDR3. Germline V lookup: CDR1 MGHDK, CDR2 SYGVNS. The junction had 5 bases not matched to a gene; V was cut back by 4 bases and J by 4 bases. CDR3 residues: CASSALAGLYNEQFF. The CDR3 DNA reads as TGTGCCAGCAGTGCCCTAGCGGGACTGTACAATGAGCAGTTCTTC.

V is TRBV4-3 and J is TRBJ1-4; the D is unclear. This CDR3 contains 15 residues. The V end was cut by 1 base, the J end by 7 bases, with 13 bases between. Germline CDR1 LGHNA, CDR2 YSLEER. CDR3 region: CASSQAPGFGEKLFF. The CDR3 bases are TGCGCCAGCAGCCAAGCCCCGGGTTTCGGTGAAAAACTGTTTTTT.

V gene TRBV19 combines with J gene TRBJ2-1; 10 bases are shared with TRBD2. Germline V gene data show CDR1 as LNHDA and CDR2 as SQIVND (reference sequence). This CDR3 contains 15 residues. The V gene end was trimmed by 2 bases and the J gene end by 7 bases; junction bases not matched to a gene: 5. The CDR3 is CASSIYPSGSNEQFF. The DNA for the CDR3 is TGTGCCAGTAGTATATATCCTAGCGGGAGTAATGAGCAGTTCTTC.

The chain carries TRBV2 and TRBJ2-2, with 11 bases that match TRBD2. The CDR3 consists of 16 residues. The V gene end was trimmed by 5 bases and the J gene end by 6 bases; junction bases not matched to a gene: 8. In germline, CDR1 is SNHLY, CDR2 FYNNEI. The CDR3 loop is CASSITSGRSSGELFF. CDR3 nucleotides: TGTGCCAGCAGTATTACTAGCGGGAGATCGTCCGGGGAGCTGTTTTTT.

Only one count was recorded for this clone. The chain carries TRBV27 and TRBJ2-7; 9 bases are shared with TRBD2. V gave up 7 bases and J gave up 6 bases; unmatched junction bases: 13. Germline loops: CDR1 MNHEY, CDR2 SMNVEV (reference sequence). This CDR3 has 15 amino acids. Here the CDR3 DNA reads TGTGCCAGCACCCGCATAGCGGGAGATTACTCCGAGCAGTACTTC. Translated: CASTRIAGDYSEQYF.

This chain connects TRBV30 to TRBJ2-3, with 7 bases matching TRBD1. V lost 8 bases and J lost 4; bases outside the gene matches: 9. From germline, CDR1 is GTSNPN and CDR2 SVGIG (reference sequence). CDR3 length: 13 amino acids. The CDR3 reads CAGTGVTADTQYF. The CDR3 nucleotides read TGTGCCGGAACAGGGGTAACTGCAGATACGCAGTATTTT. The full variable domain, rest sourced from reference TRBV30 and TRBJ2-3, is SQTIHQWPATLVQPVGSPLSLECTVEGTSNPNLYWYRQAAGRGLQLLFYSVGIGQISSEVPQNLSASRPQDRQFILSSKKLLLSDSGFYLCAGTGVTADTQYFGPGTRLTVL.